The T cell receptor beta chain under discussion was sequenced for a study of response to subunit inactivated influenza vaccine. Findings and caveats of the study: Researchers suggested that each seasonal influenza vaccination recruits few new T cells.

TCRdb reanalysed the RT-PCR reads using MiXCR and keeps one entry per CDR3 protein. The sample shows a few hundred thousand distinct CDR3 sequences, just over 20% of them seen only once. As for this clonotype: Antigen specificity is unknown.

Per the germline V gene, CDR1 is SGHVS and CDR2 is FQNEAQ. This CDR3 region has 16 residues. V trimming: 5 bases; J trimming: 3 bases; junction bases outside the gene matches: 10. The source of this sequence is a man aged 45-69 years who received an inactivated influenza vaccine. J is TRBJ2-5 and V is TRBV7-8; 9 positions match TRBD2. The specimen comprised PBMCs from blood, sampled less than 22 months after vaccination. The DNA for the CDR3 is TGTGCCAGCAGCCAAATGGGACTAGCTGTAAAAGAGACCCAGTACTTC. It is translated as CASSQMGLAVKETQYF.